Below, 13 T cell receptor beta chains from the same sample are listed, as sequenced in a study of blood T cells in healthy people across ages. A second about 6 to 12 cycle PCR used barcoded and J-beta primers. From the 5' RACE reads, TCRdb called clonotypes with MiXCR, one entry per CDR3 protein. This table has about 1.4 million distinct CDR3 sequences, 55% to 75% appearing once. The sequencing input was blood. The source of these receptors is a man aged 18 to 29 in good health.

The rearrangement links TRBV21-1 to TRBJ1-2; whether TRBD1, the table's D call, matches the DNA was not checked. TRBV21-1 is reported as a pseudogene. The CDR3 consists of 13 residues. CDR3 in amino acids: CASSRGRGQSYTF. The CDR3 DNA reads as TGTGCCAGCAGCAGAGGCAGGGGGCAAAGCTACACCTTC.

The chain employs TRBV30 and TRBJ2-1; D remains ambiguous. With 0 bases removed from V and 6 bases from J, the gap between germline ends came to 3 bases. Germline V gene sequence: CDR1 GTSNPN, CDR2 SVGIG (reference sequence). The CDR3 consists of 11 residues. In DNA, the CDR3 is TGTGCCTGGAGTGTAATCAATGAGCAGTTCTTC. This sequence encodes CAWSVINEQFF.

The chain couples TRBV20-1 to TRBJ2-7, with D perhaps matching TRBD1 or TRBD2 (6 bases each). Germline V lookup: CDR1 DFQATT, CDR2 SNEGSKA (reference sequence). The CDR3 is 14 amino acids. The germline V and J ends were trimmed by 3 bases and 0 bases, with 12 bases remaining between them. The CDR3 loop reads CSASLGGRSYEQYF. CDR3 DNA sequence: TGCAGTGCTAGTTTGGGGGGCCGCTCCTACGAGCAGTACTTC.

A few counts support this clonotype. The chain carries TRBV6-5 and TRBJ2-7; D is tentatively TRBD1 or TRBD2 (5 bases each). V lost 5 bases, J lost 3 bases, and 14 bases lay in between. Per germline, CDR1 MNHEY and CDR2 SVGAGI. The CDR3 covers 14 residues. The CDR3 spells CASSARGSYYEQYF. The CDR3 DNA is TGTGCCAGCAGTGCACGGGGCTCCTACTACGAGCAGTACTTC.

The chain joins TRBV6-1 to TRBJ1-5; the match to TRBD1 covers 7 bases. Germline trimming cut 7 bases from V and 5 bases from J; bases unmatched to any gene: 5. The CDR3 extends over 13 amino acids. Germline assignment: CDR1 MNHNS and CDR2 SASEGT. Here the CDR3 reads CASKVTGDQPQHF. The CDR3, as DNA: TGTGCCAGCAAGGTAACAGGGGATCAGCCCCAGCATTTT.

This chain uses TRBV5-5 with TRBJ1-1, with D possibly being TRBD1 (5 bases). The germline V gene has CDR1 SGHKS and CDR2 YYEKEE (reference sequence). The V and J ends lost 4 bases and 5 bases respectively, with 15 bases between them. CDR3 length equals 14 residues. The CDR3: CASSGTVQGTEAFF. In DNA form, the CDR3 reads TGTGCCAGCAGCGGAACCGTTCAGGGAACTGAAGCTTTCTTT. Drawing the rest from reference TRBV5-5 and TRBJ1-1, the complete variable domain is DAGVTQSPTHLIKTRGQQVTLRCSPISGHKSVSWYQQVLGQGPQFIFQYYEKEERGRGNFPDRFSARQFPNYSSELNVNALLLGDSALYLCASSGTVQGTEAFFGQGTRLTVV.

This chain joins TRBV12-3 or TRBV12-4 and TRBJ1-1; possibly TRBD1 for D (6 bases). The CDR3 has 13 residues. The V gene lost 6 bases and the J gene lost 6 bases, with 14 bases spanning the gap. This CDR3 is CASSEHRVAEAFF. CDR3 DNA: TGTGCCAGCAGCGAACACAGGGTGGCTGAAGCTTTCTTT.

In its sample, this clonotype was seen a few times. The gene calls are TRBV5-1 and TRBJ1-1; D uncertain. There are 12 residues in the CDR3. Germline CDR1 and CDR2: SGHRS and YFSETQ. Trimming shortened V by 2 bases and J by 3 bases, and 5 bases separated the two germline ends. CDR3 loop: CASSLPDTEAFF. The CDR3 DNA reads as TGCGCCAGCAGCTTACCGGACACTGAAGCTTTCTTT.

The chain combines TRBV10-3 with TRBJ2-5; 7 nucleotides agree with TRBD1. Germline loops: CDR1 ENHRY, CDR2 SYGVKD. The CDR3 covers 13 residues. J gave up 3 bases and V 8 bases, and 6 bases lay outside the gene matches. The CDR3 region has the DNA TGTGCCATCGCCAACAGGGGTGAAGAGACCCAGTACTTC. Amino acid sequence: CAIANRGEETQYF.

This clonotype was seen a few times. V gene TRBV20-1 combines with J gene TRBJ2-7; 7 nucleotides match TRBD1. Germline CDR1 and CDR2: DFQATT and SNEGSKA (reference sequence). J was trimmed by 2 bases and V by 4 bases; bases with no gene match: 17. The CDR3 spans 17 residues. The DNA for the CDR3 is TGCAGTGCTACGGAAAACACAGGGGCCATACTGCCCTACGAGCAGTACTTC. This sequence encodes CSATENTGAILPYEQYF.

The V and J genes are TRBV27 and TRBJ1-4, with TRBD1 identical over 9 bases. V lost 6 bases to trimming and J lost 6 bases; unmatched junction nucleotides: 5. CDR3 length: 14 amino acids. The germline V gene encodes CDR1 MNHEY and CDR2 SMNVEV (reference sequence). The CDR3 here is CASRIGTGYEKLFF. CDR3 coding DNA: TGTGCCAGCAGAATAGGGACAGGGTATGAAAAACTGTTTTTT.

The chain employs TRBV15 and TRBJ1-2, with a possible D match to TRBD1 (6 bases). From germline, CDR1 is LNHNV and CDR2 YYDKDF (reference sequence). V was clipped by 1 base and J by 9 bases, with 9 bases between them. This CDR3 is 12 amino acids long. The chain's CDR3 is CATSRADRSYTF. The CDR3, as DNA: TGTGCCACCAGCAGAGCGGACAGAAGCTACACCTTC.

This chain uses TRBV6-2 or TRBV6-3 with TRBJ2-4; 10 bases map to TRBD1. Trimming cost V 4 bases and J 9 bases; bases outside gene matches: 3. Germline V gene data show CDR1 as MNHEY and CDR2 as SVGEGT. This CDR3 has 13 residues. The CDR3 sequence: CASSSRTGGIQYF. In nucleotides, the CDR3 is TGTGCCAGCAGTTCCCGGACAGGGGGCATTCAGTACTTC.